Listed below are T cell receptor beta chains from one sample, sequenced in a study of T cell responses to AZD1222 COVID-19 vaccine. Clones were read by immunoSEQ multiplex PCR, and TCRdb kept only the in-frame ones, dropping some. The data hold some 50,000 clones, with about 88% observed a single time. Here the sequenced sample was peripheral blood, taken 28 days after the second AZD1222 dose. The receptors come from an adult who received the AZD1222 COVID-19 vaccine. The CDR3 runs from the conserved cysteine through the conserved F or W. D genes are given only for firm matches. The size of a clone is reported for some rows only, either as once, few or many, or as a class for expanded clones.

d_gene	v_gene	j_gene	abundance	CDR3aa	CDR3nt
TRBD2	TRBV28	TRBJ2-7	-	CASSLLAGLSYEQYF	TGTGCCAGCAGTTTACTAGCGGGGCTCTCCTACGAGCAGTACTTC
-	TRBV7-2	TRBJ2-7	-	CASSLAEYYEQYF	TGTGCCAGCAGCTTAGCCGAGTACTACGAGCAGTACTTC
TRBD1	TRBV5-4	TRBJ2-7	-	CASSFGAGQGSYEQYF	TGTGCCAGCAGTTTCGGTGCGGGACAGGGTTCCTACGAGCAGTACTTC
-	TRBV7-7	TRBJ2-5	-	CASSVRLGQGGETQYF	TGTGCCAGCAGCGTTAGACTAGGCCAGGGGGGTGAGACCCAGTACTTC
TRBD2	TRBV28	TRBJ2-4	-	CASSLTSGSQNIQYF	TGTGCCAGCAGTTTAACTAGCGGGAGCCAAAACATTCAGTACTTC
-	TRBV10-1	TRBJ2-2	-	CASSEAEMVGELFF	TGCGCCAGCAGTGAGGCAGAGATGGTCGGGGAGCTGTTTTTT
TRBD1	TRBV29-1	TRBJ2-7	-	CSVTPGQGTYEQYF	TGCAGCGTCACGCCGGGACAGGGAACCTACGAGCAGTACTTC
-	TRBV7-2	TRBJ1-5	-	CASSLGTGGNQPQHF	TGTGCCAGCAGCTTAGGGACGGGGGGCAATCAGCCCCAGCATTTT
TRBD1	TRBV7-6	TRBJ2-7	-	CASRLNRGSYEQYF	TGTGCCAGCAGGCTCAACAGGGGAAGCTACGAGCAGTACTTC
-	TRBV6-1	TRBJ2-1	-	CASSEDSIQDNEQFF	TGTGCCAGCAGTGAGGACAGCATTCAGGACAATGAGCAGTTCTTC
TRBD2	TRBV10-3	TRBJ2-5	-	CAISEIGGRAEETQYF	TGTGCCATCAGTGAGATCGGCGGGAGGGCCGAAGAGACCCAGTACTTC
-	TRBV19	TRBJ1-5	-	CASSTLSQPQHF	TGTGCCAGTAGTACTCTCAGTCAGCCCCAGCATTTT
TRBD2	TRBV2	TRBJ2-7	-	CASSVGTSGEQYF	TGTGCCAGCAGTGTCGGGACTAGTGGCGAGCAGTACTTC
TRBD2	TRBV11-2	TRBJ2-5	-	CASSLDIAGGPRETQYF	TGTGCCAGCAGCTTAGATATAGCGGGAGGGCCTAGGGAGACCCAGTACTTC
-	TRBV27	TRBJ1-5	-	CASSPVGQPQHF	TGTGCCAGCAGTCCGGTGGGTCAGCCCCAGCATTTT
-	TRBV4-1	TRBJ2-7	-	CASSQDEWSQGAYEQYF	TGCGCCAGCAGCCAAGATGAGTGGTCGCAAGGAGCCTACGAGCAGTACTTC
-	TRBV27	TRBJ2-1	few	CASRREDEQFF	TGTGCCAGCAGGCGTGAGGATGAGCAGTTCTTC
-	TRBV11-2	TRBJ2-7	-	CASSLAAMSYEQYF	TGTGCCAGCAGCTTAGCCGCGATGAGCTACGAGCAGTACTTC
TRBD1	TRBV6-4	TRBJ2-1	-	CASSPQGAEFPNEQFF	TGTGCCAGCAGCCCACAGGGGGCGGAGTTCCCCAATGAGCAGTTCTTC
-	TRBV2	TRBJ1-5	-	CASAGGRVGNQPQHF	TGTGCCAGCGCGGGGGGCAGGGTCGGCAATCAGCCCCAGCATTTT
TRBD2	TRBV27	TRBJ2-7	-	CASNKLAGPYEQYF	TGTGCCAGCAATAAACTAGCGGGACCCTACGAGCAGTACTTC
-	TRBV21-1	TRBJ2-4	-	CASSKAHGTGLSKNIQYF	TGTGCCAGCAGCAAAGCTCACGGGACAGGGTTATCCAAAAACATTCAGTACTTC
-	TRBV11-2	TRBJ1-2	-	CASRGTAANGYTF	TGTGCCAGCAGAGGAACGGCGGCAAATGGCTACACCTTC
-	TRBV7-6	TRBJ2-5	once	CASSLGAAETQYF	TGTGCCAGCAGCTTAGGCGCGGCGGAGACCCAGTACTTC
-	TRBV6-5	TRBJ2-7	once	CASSYSIGLEQYF	TGTGCCAGCAGTTACTCGATCGGTCTCGAGCAGTACTTC
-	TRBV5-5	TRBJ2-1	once	CASSDGQHNEQFF	TGTGCCAGCAGCGACGGACAGCACAATGAGCAGTTCTTC
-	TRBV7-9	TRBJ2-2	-	CASKPGANTGELFF	TGTGCCAGCAAACCGGGCGCGAACACCGGGGAGCTGTTTTTT
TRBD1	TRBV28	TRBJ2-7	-	CASSQLLGQGADEQYF	TGTGCCAGCAGCCAACTACTGGGACAGGGGGCCGACGAGCAGTACTTC
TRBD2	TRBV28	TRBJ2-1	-	CASSLWSGTYNEQFF	TGTGCCAGCAGTTTATGGAGCGGGACCTACAATGAGCAGTTCTTC
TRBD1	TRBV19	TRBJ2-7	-	CASRGTGEDYEQYF	TGTGCCAGTAGGGGGACAGGCGAGGACTACGAGCAGTACTTC
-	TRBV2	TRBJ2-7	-	CASRQGGGPSSYEQYF	TGTGCCAGCAGGCAAGGTGGGGGCCCCAGCTCCTACGAGCAGTACTTC
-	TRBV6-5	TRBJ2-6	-	CASTDIGVGANVLTF	TGTGCCAGCACCGATATAGGGGTTGGGGCCAACGTCCTGACTTTC
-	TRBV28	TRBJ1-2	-	CASRSIRQNVYGYTF	TGTGCCAGCAGATCCATCCGACAGAATGTCTATGGCTACACCTTC
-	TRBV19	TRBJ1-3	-	CASIDTRGGNTIYF	TGTGCCAGTATCGATACCAGGGGTGGAAACACCATATATTTT
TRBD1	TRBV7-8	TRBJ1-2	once	CASSPRDSWYGYTF	TGTGCCAGCAGCCCCAGGGACAGCTGGTATGGCTACACCTTC
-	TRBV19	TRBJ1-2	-	CASSIWLQPGETNYGYTF	TGTGCCAGTAGTATATGGCTCCAACCAGGAGAAACTAACTATGGCTACACCTTC
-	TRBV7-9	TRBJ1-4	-	CASSLDRVGEKLFF	TGTGCCAGCAGCTTAGATAGGGTTGGCGAAAAACTGTTTTTT
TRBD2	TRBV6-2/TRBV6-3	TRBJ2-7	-	CASSSPLLSGKDYEQYF	TGTGCCAGCAGTTCACCGCTCCTTAGCGGGAAGGACTACGAGCAGTACTTC
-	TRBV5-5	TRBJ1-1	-	CASSLVGGPEAFF	TGTGCCAGCAGCTTGGTAGGAGGGCCCGAAGCTTTCTTT
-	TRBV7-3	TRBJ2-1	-	CASSSQMGSEQFF	TGTGCCAGCAGCTCCCAGATGGGGTCTGAGCAGTTCTTC
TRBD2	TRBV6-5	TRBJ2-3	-	CASSGLAGSADTQYF	TGTGCCAGCTCGGGACTAGCGGGATCGGCAGATACGCAGTATTTT
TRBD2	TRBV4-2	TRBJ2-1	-	CASSPHRTSEDYNEQFF	TGTGCCAGCAGCCCGCATCGGACTAGCGAAGACTACAATGAGCAGTTCTTC
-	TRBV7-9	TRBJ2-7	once	CASSLGEVGHEQYF	TGTGCCAGCAGCTTAGGGGAGGTCGGCCACGAGCAGTACTTC
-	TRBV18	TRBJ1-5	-	CASSQSYGVSNQPQHF	TGTGCCAGCTCACAATCTTATGGGGTGAGCAATCAGCCCCAGCATTTT
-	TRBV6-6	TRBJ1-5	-	CASSLGGGQPQHF	TGTGCCAGCAGTTTAGGGGGAGGTCAGCCCCAGCATTTT
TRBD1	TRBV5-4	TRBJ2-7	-	CASTHQTGELYEQYF	TGTGCCAGCACACACCAGACAGGGGAGTTGTACGAGCAGTACTTC
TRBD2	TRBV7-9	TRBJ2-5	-	CASSLGLADQETQYF	TGTGCCAGCAGCTTAGGACTAGCGGATCAAGAGACCCAGTACTTC
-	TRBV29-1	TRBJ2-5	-	CSVESGALGETQYF	TGCAGCGTTGAATCCGGGGCCCTCGGTGAGACCCAGTACTTC
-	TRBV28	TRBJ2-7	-	CASSLKAAGNYEQYF	TGTGCCAGCAGTTTGAAGGCCGCCGGGAACTACGAGCAGTACTTC
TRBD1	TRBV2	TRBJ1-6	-	CASRRDSNSPLHF	TGTGCCAGCAGGCGGGACAGCAATTCACCCCTCCACTTT
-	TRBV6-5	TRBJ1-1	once	CASQRGLNTEAFF	TGTGCCAGCCAAAGAGGGTTGAACACTGAAGCTTTCTTT
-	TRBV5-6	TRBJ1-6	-	CASSSPNGAPLHF	TGTGCCAGCAGTTCCCCTAACGGGGCACCCCTCCACTTT